Below, one TCR beta chain is given with its context. The antigen is undetermined. PCR was performed using 60 Vbeta and 13 Jbeta primers. TCRdb keeps only in-frame clones here, not all; method: immunoSEQ multiplex PCR. This sample has about 200,000 clones; 87% occur once, and the top ten carry 1% to 1.5%. The CDR3 consists of 16 residues. Trimming took 6 bases from V and 5 from J; bases not matched to a gene: 7. Per the germline V gene, CDR1 is SNHLY and CDR2 is FYNNEI. This sample was included in a study of cytomegalovirus exposure and HLA in healthy donors. Points from the study as a whole: With later analysis, a missense DCLRE1C variant became linked to TCR beta V- and J-gene trimming.

Material for sequencing was PBMCs. The rearrangement joins TRBV2 to TRBJ2-2, with 12 bases matching TRBD2. The sequence was collected from a man aged 30-40 years in good health and CMV-seronegative. CDR3 DNA: TGTGCCAGCAGCCTCCTAGCGGGGGGGCGAACCGGGGAGCTGTTTTTT. Translated, it gives CASSLLAGGRTGELFF.